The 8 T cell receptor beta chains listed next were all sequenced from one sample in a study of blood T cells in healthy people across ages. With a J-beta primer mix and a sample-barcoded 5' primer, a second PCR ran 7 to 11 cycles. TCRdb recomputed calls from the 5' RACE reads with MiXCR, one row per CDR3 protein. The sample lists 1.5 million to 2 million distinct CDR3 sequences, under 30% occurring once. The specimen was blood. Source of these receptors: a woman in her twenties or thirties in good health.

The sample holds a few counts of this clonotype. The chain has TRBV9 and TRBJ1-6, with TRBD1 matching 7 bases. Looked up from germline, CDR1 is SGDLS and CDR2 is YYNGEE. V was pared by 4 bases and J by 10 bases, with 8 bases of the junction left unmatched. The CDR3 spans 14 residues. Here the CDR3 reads CASSTRTGASPLHF. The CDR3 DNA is TGTGCCAGCAGCACCCGAACAGGGGCCTCACCCCTCCACTTT.

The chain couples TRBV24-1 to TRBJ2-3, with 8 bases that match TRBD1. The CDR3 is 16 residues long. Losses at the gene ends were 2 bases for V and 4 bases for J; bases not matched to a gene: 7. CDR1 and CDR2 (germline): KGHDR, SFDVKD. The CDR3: CATSDSRTGLPDTQYF. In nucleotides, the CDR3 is TGTGCCACCAGTGATTCCCGGACAGGGCTCCCAGATACGCAGTATTTT.

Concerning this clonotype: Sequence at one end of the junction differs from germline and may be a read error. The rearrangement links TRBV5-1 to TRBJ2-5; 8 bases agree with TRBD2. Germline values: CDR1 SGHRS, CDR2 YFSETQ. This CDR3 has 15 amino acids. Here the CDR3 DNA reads TGCACCAGCAGTCCCAGCCCAAGCGGGGGAGAGACCCAGTACTTC. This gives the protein CTSSPSPSGGETQYF.

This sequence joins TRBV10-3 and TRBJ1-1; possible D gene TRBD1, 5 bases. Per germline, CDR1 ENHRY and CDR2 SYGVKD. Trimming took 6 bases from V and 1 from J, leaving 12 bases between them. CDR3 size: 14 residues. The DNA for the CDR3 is TGTGCCATCAGACACGGGGACCGGAACACTGAAGCTTTCTTT. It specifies CAIRHGDRNTEAFF.

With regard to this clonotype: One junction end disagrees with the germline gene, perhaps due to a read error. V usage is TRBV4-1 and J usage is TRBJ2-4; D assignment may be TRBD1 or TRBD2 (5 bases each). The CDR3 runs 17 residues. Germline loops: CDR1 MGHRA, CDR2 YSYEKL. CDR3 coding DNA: TGCGCCGGCAGCCAAGATCACGGGCAGAGGGGTGGGGTGGAGCAGTACTTC. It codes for CAGSQDHGQRGGVEQYF.

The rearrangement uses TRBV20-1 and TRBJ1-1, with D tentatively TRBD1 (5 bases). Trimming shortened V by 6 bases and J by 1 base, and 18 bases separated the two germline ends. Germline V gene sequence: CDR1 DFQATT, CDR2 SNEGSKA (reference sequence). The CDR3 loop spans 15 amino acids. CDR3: CSANDPGQGNTEAFF. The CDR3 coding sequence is TGCAGTGCCAATGACCCGGGCCAGGGGAACACTGAAGCTTTCTTT.

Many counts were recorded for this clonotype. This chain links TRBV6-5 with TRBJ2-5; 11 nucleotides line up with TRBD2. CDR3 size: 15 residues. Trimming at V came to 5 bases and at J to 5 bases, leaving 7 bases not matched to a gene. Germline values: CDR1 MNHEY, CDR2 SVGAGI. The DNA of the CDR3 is TGTGCCAGCAGTAAGGGACTAGCGGTACGTGAGACCCAGTACTTC. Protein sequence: CASSKGLAVRETQYF.

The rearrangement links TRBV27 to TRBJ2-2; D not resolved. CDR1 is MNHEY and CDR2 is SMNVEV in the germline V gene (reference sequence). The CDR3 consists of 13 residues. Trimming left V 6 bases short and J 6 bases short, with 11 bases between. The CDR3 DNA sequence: TGTGCCAGCAGCTTTTTGGTATCCGGGGAGCTGTTTTTT. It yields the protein CASSFLVSGELFF.